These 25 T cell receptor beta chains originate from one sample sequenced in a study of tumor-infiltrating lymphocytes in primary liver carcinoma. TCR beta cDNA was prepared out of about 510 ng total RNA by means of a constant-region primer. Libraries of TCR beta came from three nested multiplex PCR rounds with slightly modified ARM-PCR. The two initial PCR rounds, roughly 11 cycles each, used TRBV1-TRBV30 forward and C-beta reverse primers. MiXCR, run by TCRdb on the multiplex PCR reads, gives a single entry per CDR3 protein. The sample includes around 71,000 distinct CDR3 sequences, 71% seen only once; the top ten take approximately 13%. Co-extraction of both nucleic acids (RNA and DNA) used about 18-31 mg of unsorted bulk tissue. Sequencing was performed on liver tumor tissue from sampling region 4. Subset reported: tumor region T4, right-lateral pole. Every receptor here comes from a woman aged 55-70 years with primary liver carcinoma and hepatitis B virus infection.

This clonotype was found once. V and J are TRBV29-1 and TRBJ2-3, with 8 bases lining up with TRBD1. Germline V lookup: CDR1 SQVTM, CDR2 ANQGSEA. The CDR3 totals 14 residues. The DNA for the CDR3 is TGCAATGTTGGGGACAGGACCCTCACTGATACGCAGTATTTT. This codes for CNVGDRTLTDTQYF.

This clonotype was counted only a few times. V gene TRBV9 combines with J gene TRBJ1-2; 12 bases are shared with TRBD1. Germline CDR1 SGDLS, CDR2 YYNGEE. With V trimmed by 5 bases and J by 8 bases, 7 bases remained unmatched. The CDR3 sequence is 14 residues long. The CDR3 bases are TGTGCCAGCAGAGCGGGACAGGGGGCGAGCGGCTACACCTTC. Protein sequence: CASRAGQGASGYTF.

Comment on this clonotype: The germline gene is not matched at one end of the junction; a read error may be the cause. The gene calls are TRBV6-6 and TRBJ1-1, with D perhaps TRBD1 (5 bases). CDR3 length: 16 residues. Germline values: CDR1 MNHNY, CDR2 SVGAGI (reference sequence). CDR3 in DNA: TGCGCCAGCTTGCCGTGGCACAGCCCCGGGGGGACTGAAGCTTTCTTT. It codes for CASLPWHSPGGTEAFF.

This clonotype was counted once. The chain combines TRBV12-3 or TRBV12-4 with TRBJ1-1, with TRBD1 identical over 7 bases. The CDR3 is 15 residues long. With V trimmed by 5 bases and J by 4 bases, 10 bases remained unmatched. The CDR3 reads CASSLGTGDVTEAFF. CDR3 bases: TGTGCCAGCAGTCTCGGAACAGGGGACGTCACTGAAGCTTTCTTT.

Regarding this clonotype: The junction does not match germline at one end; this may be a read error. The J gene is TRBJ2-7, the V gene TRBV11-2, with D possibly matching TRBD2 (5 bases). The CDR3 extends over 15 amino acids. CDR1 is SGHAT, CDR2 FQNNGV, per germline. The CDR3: CASSLNRGTSYKQYF. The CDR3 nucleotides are TGTGCCAGCAGTTTAAATCGGGGAACCTCCTACAAGCAGTACTTC.

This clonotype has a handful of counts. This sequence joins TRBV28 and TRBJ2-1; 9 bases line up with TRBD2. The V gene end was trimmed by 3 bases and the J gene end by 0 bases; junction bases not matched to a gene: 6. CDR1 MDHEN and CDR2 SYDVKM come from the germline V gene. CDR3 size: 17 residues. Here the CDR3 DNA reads TGTGCCAGCAGTTTTCCGACTAGCGGTCTCTCCTACAATGAGCAGTTCTTC. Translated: CASSFPTSGLSYNEQFF.

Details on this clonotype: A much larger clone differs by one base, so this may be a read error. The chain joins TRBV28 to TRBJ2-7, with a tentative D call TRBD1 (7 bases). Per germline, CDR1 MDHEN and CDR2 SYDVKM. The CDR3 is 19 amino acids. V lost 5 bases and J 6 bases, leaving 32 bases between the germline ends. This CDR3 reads CASSPRQGKTPGSSIEQYF. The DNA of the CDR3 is TGTGCCAGCAGTCCCCGACAGGGAAAGACTCCCGGGAGCTCGATCGAGCAGTACTTC.

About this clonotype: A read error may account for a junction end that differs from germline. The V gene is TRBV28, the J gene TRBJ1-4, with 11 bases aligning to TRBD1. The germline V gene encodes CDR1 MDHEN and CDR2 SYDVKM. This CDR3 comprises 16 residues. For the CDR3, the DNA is TGTGCCAGCAGTTTATCTGGACAGGGGGCTAGGGAAAAACAGTTTTTT. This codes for CASSLSGQGAREKQFF.

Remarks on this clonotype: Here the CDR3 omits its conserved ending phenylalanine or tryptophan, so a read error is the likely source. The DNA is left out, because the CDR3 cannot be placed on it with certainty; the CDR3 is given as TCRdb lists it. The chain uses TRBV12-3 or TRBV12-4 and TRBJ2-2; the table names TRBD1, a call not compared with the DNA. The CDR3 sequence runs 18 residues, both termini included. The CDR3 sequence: CASSPLSWGAADPGELLV.

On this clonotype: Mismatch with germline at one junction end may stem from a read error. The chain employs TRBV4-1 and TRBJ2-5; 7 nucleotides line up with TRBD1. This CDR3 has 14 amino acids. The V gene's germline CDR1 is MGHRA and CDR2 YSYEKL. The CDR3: CASSRDSGRETQHF. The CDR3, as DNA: TGCGCCAGCAGCCGGGACAGTGGGCGAGAGACCCAGCACTTC.

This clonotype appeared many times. The CDR3 loop is CAWSVIGKSNTEAFF. Here the CDR3 DNA reads TGTGCCTGGAGTGTAATAGGAAAATCGAACACTGAAGCTTTCTTT. The chain employs TRBV30 and TRBJ1-1; no definite D call. Germline CDR1 reads GTSNPN; CDR2 reads SVGIG (reference sequence). The CDR3 has 15 amino acids. V was shortened by 0 bases and J by 1 base, with 12 bases between the two germline ends.

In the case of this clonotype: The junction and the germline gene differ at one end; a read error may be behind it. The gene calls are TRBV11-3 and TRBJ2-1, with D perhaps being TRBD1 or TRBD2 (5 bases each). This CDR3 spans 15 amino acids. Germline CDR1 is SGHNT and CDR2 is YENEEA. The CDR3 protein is CASSLTAAARSEQFF. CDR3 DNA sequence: TGTGCCAGCAGCTTGACAGCGGCTGCCCGGAGTGAGCAGTTTTTC. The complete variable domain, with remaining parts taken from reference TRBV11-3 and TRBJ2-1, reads EAGVVQSPRYKIIEKKQPVAFWCNPISGHNTLYWYLQNLGQGPELLIRYENEEAVDDSQLPKDRFSAERLKGVDSTLKIQPAELGDSAVYLCASSLTAAARSEQFFGPGTRLTVL.

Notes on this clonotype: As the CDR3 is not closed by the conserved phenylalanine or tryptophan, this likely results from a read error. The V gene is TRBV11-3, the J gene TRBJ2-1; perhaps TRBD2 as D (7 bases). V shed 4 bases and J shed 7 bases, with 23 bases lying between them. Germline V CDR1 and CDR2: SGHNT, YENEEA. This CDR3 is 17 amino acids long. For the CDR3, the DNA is TGTGCCAGCAGCTCCCGGGGGGCGCGGACCTTGGGTAATGAGCAGTTCCTC. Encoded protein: CASSSRGARTLGNEQFL.

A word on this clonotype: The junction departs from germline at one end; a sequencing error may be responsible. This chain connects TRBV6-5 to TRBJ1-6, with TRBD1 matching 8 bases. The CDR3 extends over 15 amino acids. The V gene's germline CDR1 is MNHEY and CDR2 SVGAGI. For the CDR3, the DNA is TGTGTCAGCAGTCTTACCTGGACAGGGAGTTCACCCCTCCACTTT. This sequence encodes CVSSLTWTGSSPLHF.

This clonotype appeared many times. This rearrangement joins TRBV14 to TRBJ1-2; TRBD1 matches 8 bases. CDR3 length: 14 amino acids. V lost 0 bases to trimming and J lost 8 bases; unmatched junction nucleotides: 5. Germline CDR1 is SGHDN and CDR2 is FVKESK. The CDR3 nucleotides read TGTGCCAGCAGCCAAGACAGGGGGCAAATGGGCTACACCTTC. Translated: CASSQDRGQMGYTF.

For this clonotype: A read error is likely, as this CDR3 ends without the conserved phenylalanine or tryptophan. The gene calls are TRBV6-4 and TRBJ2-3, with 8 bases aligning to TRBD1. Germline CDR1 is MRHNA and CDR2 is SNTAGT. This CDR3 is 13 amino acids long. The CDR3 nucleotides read TGTGCCAGCAGCGACAGGGGCACAGATACCCAGTATTCT. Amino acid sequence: CASSDRGTDTQYS.

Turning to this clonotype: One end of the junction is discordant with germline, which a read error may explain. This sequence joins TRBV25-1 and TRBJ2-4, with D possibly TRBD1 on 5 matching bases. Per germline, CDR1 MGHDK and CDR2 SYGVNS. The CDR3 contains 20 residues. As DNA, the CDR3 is TGTGCCAACAGTGGCCAGACTGGAGACAGCAAGTATATTGCCAAAAACATTCAGTACTTC. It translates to CANSGQTGDSKYIAKNIQYF.

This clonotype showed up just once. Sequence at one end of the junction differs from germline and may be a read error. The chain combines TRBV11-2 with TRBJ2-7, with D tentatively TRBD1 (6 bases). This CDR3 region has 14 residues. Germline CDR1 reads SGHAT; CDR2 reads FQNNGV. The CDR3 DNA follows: TGTGTCAGCAGCCCCAGGGGAAGGTACTACGAGCAGTACTTC. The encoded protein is CVSSPRGRYYEQYF.

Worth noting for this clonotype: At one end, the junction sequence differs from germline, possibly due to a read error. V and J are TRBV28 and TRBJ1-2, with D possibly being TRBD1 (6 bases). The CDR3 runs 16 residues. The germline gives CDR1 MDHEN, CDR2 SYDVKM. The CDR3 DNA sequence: TGTGCCAGCAGTACCGTAGGGGGGGGGCGGGACTATGGCTACACTTTC. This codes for CASSTVGGGRDYGYTF.

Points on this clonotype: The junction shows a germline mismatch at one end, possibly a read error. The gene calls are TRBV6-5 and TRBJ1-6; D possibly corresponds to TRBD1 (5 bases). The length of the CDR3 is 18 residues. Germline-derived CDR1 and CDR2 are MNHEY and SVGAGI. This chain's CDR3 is CASSRRVTVKDHNPPLHF. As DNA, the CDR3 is TGTGCCAGCAGCCGACGGGTGACAGTGAAGGACCATAATCCACCCCTCCACTTT.

The CDR3 DNA is TGCAGCGTTGAAGGACAGGAGACGGGCACAGATGCGCGGTATTTT. Translating gives CSVEGQETGTDARYF. The chain links TRBV29-1 to TRBJ2-3, with D perhaps TRBD1 (6 bases). The CDR3 length is 15 residues. The germline V and J ends were trimmed by 1 base and 14 bases, with 25 bases remaining between them. CDR1 is SQVTM, CDR2 ANQGSEA, per germline.

This CDR3 reads CASKYWREAYYEQYF. DNA of the CDR3: TGTGCCAGCAAATACTGGCGGGAGGCCTACTACGAGCAGTACTTC. V and J are TRBV6-4 and TRBJ2-7; 8 bases line up with TRBD2. Trimming removed 7 bases from V and 3 bases from J; junction bases left unmatched: 11. Germline assignment: CDR1 MRHNA and CDR2 SNTAGT. CDR3 length equals 15 residues.

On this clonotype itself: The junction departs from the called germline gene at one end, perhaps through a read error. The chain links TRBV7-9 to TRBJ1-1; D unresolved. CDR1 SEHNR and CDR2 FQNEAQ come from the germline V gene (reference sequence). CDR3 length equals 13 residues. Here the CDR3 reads CTSSFTERTEAFF. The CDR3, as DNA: TGTACCAGCAGCTTTACTGAAAGGACTGAAGCTTTCTTT.

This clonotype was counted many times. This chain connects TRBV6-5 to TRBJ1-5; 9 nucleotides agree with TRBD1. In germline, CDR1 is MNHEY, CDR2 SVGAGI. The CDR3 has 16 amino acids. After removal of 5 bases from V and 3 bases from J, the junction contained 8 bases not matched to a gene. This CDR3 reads CASSRFGTGNNQPQHF. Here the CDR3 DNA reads TGTGCCAGCAGTAGATTCGGGACAGGGAACAATCAGCCCCAGCATTTT.

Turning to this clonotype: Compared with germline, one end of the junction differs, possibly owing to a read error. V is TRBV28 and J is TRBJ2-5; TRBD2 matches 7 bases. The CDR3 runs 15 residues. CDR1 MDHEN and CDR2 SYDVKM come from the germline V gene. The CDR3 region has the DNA TGTGCCAGCAGTTTAGGGGGGGACCAGGGAAGGACCCGGTACTTC. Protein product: CASSLGGDQGRTRYF.